The sample holds one count of the clone carrying this TCR beta chain. The sample belongs to a study of CD8+CD57+ T cells in acquired aplastic anemia. The authors sequenced patients whose flow cytometry had shown CD8+CD57+ cell expansion. Patients had undergone no therapy by the time their blood was sampled. The germline V gene encodes CDR1 LNHDA and CDR2 SQIVND (reference sequence). CDR3 size: 15 residues. V dropped 7 bases and J dropped 2; count of bases not matched to a gene: 7. Using genomic DNA as the template, TCR beta VDJ and CDR3 profiling was carried out. TCRdb itself ran the reads through MiXCR, one entry per CDR3 protein. The sample lists tens of thousands of distinct CDR3 sequences; approximately 63% were seen once.

The receptor's source is a human donor with aplastic anemia. The V and J genes are TRBV19 and TRBJ2-5, with 10 bases identical to TRBD2. The source material was sorted CD4+, CD8+, or CD8+CD57+ T cells (not recorded which) from PBMCs. The CDR3: CASTASGRAQETQYF. The CDR3 coding sequence is TGTGCCAGTACGGCTAGCGGGAGAGCTCAAGAGACCCAGTACTTC.